A selection of T cell receptor beta chains follows, all from one sample in a study of post-analysis software for immune sequencing data. Using its own MiXCR run on the PCR reads, TCRdb lists one record per CDR3 protein. The data show hundreds of thousands of distinct CDR3 sequences, with approximately 53% seen just once and approximately 4.5% held by the top ten. What was sequenced was blood. These receptors originate from a girl between 10 and 17 years old with multiple sclerosis. CDR3s include the opening cysteine and the closing phenylalanine or tryptophan. A D gene is named only where the DNA matches it firmly. Part of the rows lack a size; the others show once, few, many or a class for expanded clones.

>TRBD2|TRBJ2-1|few|TRBV29-1
CSAPLAGGPFYSYNEQFF
TGCAGCGCCCCTTTAGCGGGAGGGCCCTTTTACTCCTACAATGAGCAGTTCTTC
>TRBD1|TRBJ1-2|few|TRBV29-1
CSVAKQGKGGYTF
TGCAGCGTTGCAAAACAGGGGAAGGGTGGCTACACCTTC
>NA|TRBJ2-7|many|TRBV6-5
CASSRGFSYEQYF
TGTGCCAGCAGCCGGGGGTTCTCCTACGAGCAGTACTTC
>NA|TRBJ2-2|NA|TRBV20-1
CSARDFSGANTGELFF
TGCAGTGCTAGAGATTTTAGCGGCGCGAACACCGGGGAGCTGTTTTTT
>NA|TRBJ2-5|NA|TRBV5-1
CASSADVRETQYF
TGCGCCAGCAGCGCTGACGTAAGGGAGACCCAGTACTTC
>TRBD1|TRBJ2-3|few|TRBV7-2
CASSLTSGTGAFTDTQYF
TGTGCCAGCAGCCTCACCTCCGGGACAGGGGCTTTCACAGATACGCAGTATTTT
>TRBD2|TRBJ2-7|few|TRBV7-3
CASSLLGLAGEQYF
TGTGCCAGCAGCTTATTGGGACTAGCCGGTGAGCAGTACTTC
>TRBD1|TRBJ1-2|NA|TRBV5-1
CASSLGQGAYDYTF
TGCGCCAGCAGCTTGGGACAGGGGGCTTATGACTACACCTTC
>NA|TRBJ2-4|many|TRBV29-1
CSVLLGTKNIQYF
TGCAGCGTCCTCCTGGGAACCAAAAACATTCAGTACTTC
>NA|TRBJ2-6|many|TRBV9
CASSVQGYSSGANVLTF
TGTGCCAGCAGCGTCCAGGGCTATAGCTCTGGGGCCAACGTCCTGACTTTC
>TRBD2|TRBJ2-5|NA|TRBV5-1
CASSQLAGDEETQYF
TGCGCCAGCAGCCAACTAGCGGGAGACGAGGAGACCCAGTACTTC
>TRBD1|TRBJ2-7|few|TRBV5-6
CASTRDRGHYEQYF
TGTGCCAGCACCCGGGACAGGGGCCACTACGAGCAGTACTTC
>NA|TRBJ1-5|NA|TRBV19
CASRGQDSNQPQHF
TGTGCCAGTCGCGGGCAGGATAGCAATCAGCCCCAGCATTTT
>TRBD1|TRBJ2-1|NA|TRBV29-1
CSVRPVDRVNEQFF
TGCAGCGTTCGCCCCGTAGACAGGGTAAATGAGCAGTTCTTC
>NA|TRBJ2-5|few|TRBV15
CATSRGDSQETQYF
TGTGCCACCAGCAGAGGAGACAGCCAAGAGACCCAGTACTTC
>TRBD1|TRBJ1-2|NA|TRBV29-1
CSVNRGDYGYTF
TGCAGCGTTAACAGGGGAGACTATGGCTACACCTTC
>TRBD2|TRBJ2-1|NA|TRBV20-1
CSARLAGLAEQFF
TGCAGTGCTAGACTAGCGGGATTGGCTGAGCAGTTCTTC
>NA|TRBJ2-7|NA|TRBV5-5
CASSEPGISYEQYF
TGTGCCAGCAGCGAACCGGGGATCTCCTACGAGCAGTACTTC
>NA|TRBJ1-5|NA|TRBV12-3/TRBV12-4
CASSLAGKNQPQHF
TGTGCCAGCAGTTTAGCAGGGAAGAATCAGCCCCAGCATTTT
>NA|TRBJ1-4|NA|TRBV9
CASGRGSGPTNEKLFF
TGTGCCAGCGGACGGGGATCGGGGCCCACTAATGAAAAACTGTTTTTT
>NA|TRBJ1-2|few|TRBV10-3
CAISESQGPYGYTF
TGTGCCATCAGTGAATCCCAGGGCCCCTATGGCTACACCTTC
>NA|TRBJ1-2|NA|TRBV12-3/TRBV12-4
CASSGTLYGYTF
TGTGCCAGCAGTGGGACTCTCTATGGCTACACCTTC
>NA|TRBJ2-2|few|TRBV7-6
CASSAATGLRDTGELFF
TGTGCCAGCAGCGCAGCGACGGGCCTAAGGGACACCGGGGAGCTGTTTTTT
>TRBD1|TRBJ2-6|few|TRBV9
CASSLDRDAGANVLTF
TGTGCCAGCAGCTTAGACAGGGACGCTGGGGCCAACGTCCTGACTTTC
>TRBD2|TRBJ2-1|NA|TRBV12-3/TRBV12-4
CASSFPGLARRDEQFF
TGTGCCAGCAGTTTTCCGGGACTAGCCCGGAGGGATGAGCAGTTCTTC
>NA|TRBJ2-3|NA|TRBV2
CASSYTWTAKEDTQYF
TGTGCCAGCAGCTACACCTGGACGGCAAAGGAAGATACGCAGTATTTT
>NA|TRBJ2-3|NA|TRBV2
CASSVEMDSTQYF
TGTGCCAGCAGTGTTGAAATGGACAGTACGCAGTATTTT
>TRBD1|TRBJ2-2|NA|TRBV6-4
CASSDGTGGDTGELFF
TGTGCCAGCAGTGACGGGACAGGGGGCGACACCGGGGAGCTGTTTTTT
>NA|TRBJ2-3|few|TRBV12-5
CASGLVSARLTHTQYF
TGTGCTAGTGGTTTGGTATCGGCCCGTCTGACCCACACGCAGTATTTT
>TRBD2|TRBJ2-3|NA|TRBV28
CASTPGAGETDTQYF
TGTGCCAGCACCCCTGGAGCGGGAGAGACAGATACGCAGTATTTT
>NA|TRBJ2-1|NA|TRBV7-2
CASSLATDSYNEQFF
TGTGCCAGCAGCTTAGCGACAGACTCCTACAATGAGCAGTTCTTC
>NA|TRBJ1-1|NA|TRBV7-6
CASSSGKNTEAFF
TGTGCCAGCAGCTCCGGAAAGAACACTGAAGCTTTCTTT
>TRBD1|TRBJ2-7|few|TRBV20-1
CSAEKTGDGYEQYF
TGCAGTGCGGAAAAGACAGGGGACGGTTACGAGCAGTACTTC
>NA|TRBJ1-4|NA|TRBV5-1
CASSLDAGRSEKLFF
TGCGCCAGCAGCTTGGACGCAGGGCGTTCTGAAAAACTGTTTTTT
>TRBD2|TRBJ2-1|once|TRBV3-1
CASSQEGTSGFREQFF
TGTGCCAGCAGCCAAGAGGGGACTAGCGGCTTCCGGGAGCAGTTCTTC
>NA|TRBJ2-7|NA|TRBV20-1
CSARDQPLIGEQYF
TGCAGTGCTAGAGACCAACCCCTCATAGGCGAGCAGTACTTC
>NA|TRBJ2-3|NA|TRBV5-1
CASSSGTRTDTQYF
TGCGCCAGCAGTTCCGGGACTCGCACAGATACGCAGTATTTT
>TRBD2|TRBJ2-7|many|TRBV10-3
CAISVETSGYEQYF
TGTGCCATCAGTGTGGAGACTAGCGGATACGAGCAGTACTTC
>NA|TRBJ2-3|NA|TRBV12-3/TRBV12-4
CASSLGGVKADTQYF
TGTGCCAGCAGTTTAGGAGGGGTGAAAGCAGATACGCAGTATTTT
>NA|TRBJ1-1|few|TRBV21-1
CASSAPDRRGAEAFF
TGTGCCAGCAGCGCCCCGGACAGGAGGGGGGCTGAAGCTTTCTTT
>NA|TRBJ1-1|NA|TRBV5-1
CASRPLGRQNTEAFF
TGCGCCAGCAGACCCCTGGGACGGCAGAACACTGAAGCTTTCTTT
>NA|TRBJ2-4|NA|TRBV29-1
CSVGGTKNIQYF
TGCAGCGTTGGAGGTACCAAAAACATTCAGTACTTC
>NA|TRBJ1-2|NA|TRBV15
CATSRDGGGYGYTF
TGTGCCACCAGCAGAGACGGGGGAGGCTATGGCTACACCTTC
>TRBD2|TRBJ2-6|few|TRBV5-5
CASSLGPGRVTSGANVLTF
TGTGCCAGCAGCTTGGGACCAGGGAGGGTGACCTCTGGGGCCAACGTCCTGACTTTC